Listed here are 15 T cell receptor beta chains from one sample, sequenced in a study of blood T cell repertoires in COVID-19. Sequencing used immunoSEQ multiplex PCR; TCRdb keeps in-frame clones, though not all of them. The sample holds about 140,000 clones, 60% to 85% seen once. Sequencing input: peripheral blood. The receptors come from a woman in her sixties or seventies with acute or convalescent COVID-19.

This chain connects TRBV18 to TRBJ1-1; 7 bases match TRBD1. The V gene's germline CDR1 is KGHSH and CDR2 LQKENI. With 6 bases clipped from V and 5 bases from J, the junction kept 9 bases outside the gene matches. CDR3 length: 14 amino acids. The CDR3 DNA follows: TGTGCCAGCTCGCCGCGACAGGGACAAACTGAAGCTTTCTTT. It encodes CASSPRQGQTEAFF.

The rearrangement links TRBV30 to TRBJ2-7; D gene uncertain. From germline, CDR1 is GTSNPN and CDR2 SVGIG (reference sequence). Trimming removed 0 bases from V and 7 bases from J, with 7 bases in between. The length of the CDR3 is 11 residues. The CDR3 nucleotides are TGTGCCTGGAGTGTTTCCCAAGAGCAGTACTTC. It specifies CAWSVSQEQYF.

The rearrangement uses TRBV28 and TRBJ2-1; D perhaps matches TRBD2 (5 bases). Germline V gene sequence: CDR1 MDHEN, CDR2 SYDVKM. V gave up 5 bases and J gave up 8 bases, with 16 bases separating them. This CDR3 comprises 14 residues. The CDR3 coding sequence is TGTGCCAGCAGTCCCCTAAGGCTAGCTGATGAGCAGTTCTTC. It encodes CASSPLRLADEQFF.

This chain uses TRBV9 with TRBJ2-7, with TRBD1 matching 9 bases. J was trimmed by 2 bases and V by 1 base; bases with no gene match: 4. The germline V gene has CDR1 SGDLS and CDR2 YYNGEE. CDR3 length: 15 residues. The CDR3 region is CASSVLGQGPYEQYF. Written as DNA, the CDR3 is TGTGCCAGCAGCGTACTGGGACAGGGCCCCTACGAGCAGTACTTC.

The chain couples TRBV27 to TRBJ1-1; 8 nucleotides line up with TRBD1. Germline V gene lookup returns CDR1 MNHEY and CDR2 SMNVEV (reference sequence). The CDR3 consists of 15 residues. J was trimmed by 7 bases and V by 1 base; bases with no gene match: 8. The CDR3 sequence: CASSLWGAGGNEAFF. DNA of the CDR3: TGTGCCAGCAGTTTATGGGGGGCAGGGGGCAATGAAGCTTTCTTT.

The chain links TRBV27 to TRBJ1-2, with TRBD1 as a possible D gene (5 bases). V shed 2 bases and J shed 7 bases, with 14 bases lying between them. Germline CDR1 MNHEY, CDR2 SMNVEV (reference sequence). This CDR3 has 14 amino acids. CDR3 residues: CASSLKQGRLGYTF. CDR3 DNA sequence: TGTGCCAGCAGTTTAAAGCAGGGTCGGCTTGGCTACACCTTC.

V is TRBV7-2 and J is TRBJ2-7, with 7 bases identical to TRBD2. Germline V gene sequence: CDR1 SGHTA, CDR2 FQGNSA. With 5 bases clipped from V and 9 bases from J, the junction kept 16 bases outside the gene matches. There are 15 residues in the CDR3. CDR3 residues: CASSPAGTTLYVQYF. The DNA for the CDR3 is TGTGCCAGCAGCCCCGCCGGGACTACCCTCTATGTGCAGTACTTC.

The gene calls are TRBV6-5 and TRBJ1-3, with 7 bases fitting TRBD1. CDR3 length equals 15 residues. The germline CDR1 and CDR2 sequences are MNHEY and SVGAGI. With V trimmed by 4 bases and J by 2 bases, 5 bases remained unmatched. The CDR3 protein is CASSSTGTAGNTIYF. Written as DNA, the CDR3 is TGTGCCAGCAGTTCCACCGGGACAGCTGGAAACACCATATATTTT.

J is TRBJ2-5 and V is TRBV12-5, with TRBD2 identical over 10 bases. The CDR3 consists of 17 residues. V lost 6 bases to trimming and J lost 7 bases; unmatched junction nucleotides: 17. Germline CDR1 LGHNT, CDR2 FRNRAP. In DNA form, the CDR3 reads TGTGCTAGTGGGGCCGGACTAGCGGATCCCTACAGGGTGACCCAGTACTTC. Translated: CASGAGLADPYRVTQYF.

The rearrangement uses TRBV11-2 and TRBJ2-7, with D hard to call. Trimming pared 1 base from V and 6 bases from J, leaving 10 bases between. CDR1 SGHAT and CDR2 FQNNGV come from the germline V gene. CDR3 length: 13 amino acids. This chain's CDR3 is CASSLGSKSEQYF. The CDR3, as DNA: TGTGCCAGCAGCTTAGGCTCTAAAAGCGAGCAGTACTTC.

V is TRBV12-3 or TRBV12-4 and J is TRBJ2-2, with D maybe TRBD2 (6 bases). V lost 6 bases, J lost 8 bases, and 13 bases lay in between. This CDR3 comprises 13 residues. CDR3 in DNA: TGTGCCAGCAGCCTTCTGCGGGGTGGGGAGCTGTTTTTT. This gives the protein CASSLLRGGELFF.

The chain carries TRBV5-1 and TRBJ1-1; D is unclear. There are 13 residues in the CDR3. With 9 bases removed from V and 0 bases from J, the gap between germline ends came to 12 bases. From germline, CDR1 is SGHRS and CDR2 YFSETQ. The CDR3 region has the DNA TGCGCCACCGCGGTAGGCATGAACACTGAAGCTTTCTTT. This translates into CATAVGMNTEAFF.

The chain uses TRBV30 and TRBJ2-7; no clear D. Germline assignment: CDR1 GTSNPN and CDR2 SVGIG (reference sequence). V lost 4 bases and J lost 2, with 6 bases in between. The CDR3 is 11 amino acids. Here the CDR3 reads CAWTRAYEQYF. The CDR3 nucleotides are TGTGCCTGGACTAGAGCCTACGAGCAGTACTTC.

The chain recombines TRBV5-1 with TRBJ1-2, with D unclear. In germline, CDR1 is SGHRS, CDR2 YFSETQ. Trimming pared 1 base from V and 2 bases from J, leaving 9 bases between. The CDR3 contains 14 residues. The CDR3 reads CASSLTAVNYGYTF. The CDR3 DNA is TGCGCCAGCAGCTTGACAGCGGTCAACTATGGCTACACCTTC.

V is TRBV5-1 and J is TRBJ1-2; 7 bases map to TRBD1. The CDR3 has 13 amino acids. CDR1 and CDR2 from the germline V gene are SGHRS and YFSETQ. Trimming removed 4 bases from V and 3 bases from J; junction bases left unmatched: 3. The CDR3 loop reads CASSHDRDYGYTF. The CDR3 nucleotides are TGCGCCAGCAGCCACGACAGGGACTATGGCTACACCTTC.